Below are 21 T cell receptor beta chains sequenced from a single sample in a study of blood T cell repertoires in COVID-19. Method: immunoSEQ multiplex PCR; TCRdb's copy keeps in-frame clones and lacks some. The sample records 270,000 or so clones, 86% being singletons. Sequencing was performed on peripheral blood. These receptors came from a woman between 25 and 40 years old with COVID-19, enrolled during active disease.

The chain uses TRBV20-1 and TRBJ1-1; D gene ambiguous. The germline V and J ends were trimmed by 2 bases and 5 bases, with 6 bases remaining between them. The germline V gene encodes CDR1 DFQATT and CDR2 SNEGSKA (reference sequence). The CDR3 is 11 residues long. This chain's CDR3 is CSARTGTEAFF. The CDR3 DNA sequence: TGCAGTGCTAGAACGGGGACTGAAGCTTTCTTT.

The rearrangement uses TRBV5-1 and TRBJ1-1; 8 bases line up with TRBD1. Germline V gene data show CDR1 as SGHRS and CDR2 as YFSETQ. The CDR3 has 18 residues. The junction had 16 bases not matched to a gene; V was cut back by 3 bases and J by 3 bases. The CDR3 spells CASSWGLGQGVLDTEAFF. The CDR3 DNA reads as TGCGCCAGCAGCTGGGGCCTTGGACAGGGTGTATTGGACACTGAAGCTTTCTTT.

This chain connects TRBV7-8 to TRBJ2-7; 10 nucleotides match TRBD2. Germline assignment: CDR1 SGHVS and CDR2 FQNEAQ. The length of the CDR3 is 15 residues. The V gene end was trimmed by 4 bases and the J gene end by 8 bases; junction bases not matched to a gene: 11. The CDR3 DNA sequence: TGTGCCAGCAGCTCGCCAAGCGGGGGGGTCTTCAAGCAGTACTTC. Translation gives CASSSPSGGVFKQYF. The full variable domain, its missing parts supplied by reference TRBV7-8 and TRBJ2-7, is GAGVSQSPRYKVAKRGQDVALRCDPISGHVSLFWYQQALGQGPEFLTYFQNEAQLDKSGLPSDRFFAERPEGSVSTLKIQRTQQEDSAVYLCASSSPSGGVFKQYFGPGTRLTVT.

This chain links TRBV18 with TRBJ2-1; possibly TRBD2 for D (7 bases). The CDR3 is 15 amino acids. The V end was cut by 0 bases, the J end by 7 bases, with 13 bases between. The germline V gene has CDR1 KGHSH and CDR2 LQKENI. The CDR3 coding sequence is TGTGCCAGCTCACCACCGGGAGGGAGGGGGAATGAGCAGTTCTTC. Protein product: CASSPPGGRGNEQFF.

The V gene is TRBV5-1, the J gene TRBJ2-7, with D unresolved. This CDR3 is 14 amino acids long. Germline CDR1 reads SGHRS; CDR2 reads YFSETQ. V was cut by 2 bases and J by 2 bases, with 11 bases left in between. The CDR3 DNA reads as TGCGCCAGCAGCTTAGCCCATACTACCTACGAGCAGTACTTC. Amino acids: CASSLAHTTYEQYF. Full variable domain (outside the CDR3, taken from reference TRBV5-1 and TRBJ2-7): KAGVTQTPRYLIKTRGQQVTLSCSPISGHRSVSWYQQTPGQGLQFLFEYFSETQRNKGNFPGRFSGRQFSNSRSEMNVSTLELGDSALYLCASSLAHTTYEQYFGPGTRLTVT.

The rearrangement uses TRBV5-6 and TRBJ1-1; perhaps TRBD1 as D (6 bases). V lost 2 bases and J 3 bases, leaving 11 bases between the germline ends. Germline V gene data show CDR1 as SGHDT and CDR2 as YYEEEE. CDR3 size: 14 residues. Here the CDR3 reads CASSLTGLDTEAFF. The CDR3 DNA reads TGTGCCAGCAGCTTAACAGGGTTGGACACTGAAGCTTTCTTT.

The rearrangement joins TRBV7-9 to TRBJ2-6; 8 bases are shared with TRBD1. Trimming cost V 4 bases and J 3 bases; bases outside gene matches: 2. In germline, CDR1 is SEHNR, CDR2 FQNEAQ (reference sequence). This CDR3 contains 15 residues. In DNA form, the CDR3 reads TGTGCCAGCAGCTCGACAGGGGATGGGGCCAACGTCCTGACTTTC. This translates into CASSSTGDGANVLTF.

The chain carries TRBV27 and TRBJ1-5; D call uncertain. V shed 3 bases and J shed 6 bases, with 9 bases lying between them. The CDR3 loop spans 13 amino acids. Germline V gene data show CDR1 as MNHEY and CDR2 as SMNVEV (reference sequence). This CDR3 reads CASSFGVSQPQHF. CDR3 DNA: TGTGCCAGCAGTTTCGGGGTGAGTCAGCCCCAGCATTTT.

This chain connects TRBV5-1 to TRBJ1-2; 8 bases are shared with TRBD1. There are 13 residues in the CDR3. V lost 4 bases and J lost 5; bases outside the gene matches: 4. Germline CDR1 and CDR2: SGHRS and YFSETQ. The CDR3 coding sequence is TGCGCCAGCAGCCCGCGACAGGGGTATGGCTACACCTTC. It specifies CASSPRQGYGYTF.

The rearrangement uses TRBV28 and TRBJ2-7, with D tentatively TRBD2 (5 bases). This CDR3 has 14 residues. Between the trimmed V and J ends, which lost 3 bases and 1 base, there was a span of 10 bases. Germline-derived CDR1 and CDR2 are MDHEN and SYDVKM. CDR3 sequence reads: CASSFAGLSYEQYF. The CDR3 DNA reads as TGTGCCAGCAGTTTTGCAGGACTTTCCTACGAGCAGTACTTC.

This chain links TRBV6-2 or TRBV6-3 with TRBJ2-4, with D possibly being TRBD1 (6 bases). This CDR3 has 17 amino acids. CDR1 and CDR2 from the germline V gene are MNHEY and SVGEGT. V lost 4 bases to trimming and J lost 8 bases, with 24 bases between them. CDR3 amino acids: CASSFHPGQRTRDIQYF. The CDR3 region has the DNA TGTGCCAGCAGTTTCCACCCAGGACAGCGGACTCGGGACATTCAGTACTTC.

The rearrangement uses TRBV7-9 and TRBJ1-3; 8 bases are shared with TRBD1. Looked up from germline, CDR1 is SEHNR and CDR2 is FQNEAQ (reference sequence). CDR3 size: 16 residues. After removal of 2 bases from V and 2 bases from J, the junction contained 5 bases not matched to a gene. The CDR3: CASSLSGGLTGNTIYF. In nucleotides, the CDR3 is TGTGCCAGCAGCTTATCAGGGGGCCTTACTGGAAACACCATATATTTT.

The chain employs TRBV2 and TRBJ2-7; TRBD2 matches at 8 bases. Trimming removed 6 bases from V and 4 bases from J; junction bases left unmatched: 11. This CDR3 spans 15 amino acids. The germline gives CDR1 SNHLY, CDR2 FYNNEI. CDR3 DNA sequence: TGTGCCAGCAGAGGGATAGCGGGGAGTCCGTACGAGCAGTACTTC. Translated, it gives CASRGIAGSPYEQYF.

The chain recombines TRBV11-2 with TRBJ2-3, with TRBD2 matching over 9 bases. The CDR3 length is 16 residues. CDR1 is SGHAT, CDR2 FQNNGV, per germline. V shed 2 bases and J 0 bases; nucleotides not matched to a gene: 3. The CDR3 protein is CASSLISGGSTDTQYF. The CDR3 nucleotides are TGTGCCAGCAGCTTAATTAGCGGGGGAAGCACAGATACGCAGTATTTT.

The genes are TRBV7-2 and TRBJ1-2; D unclear. The germline CDR1 and CDR2 sequences are SGHTA and FQGNSA. The CDR3 length is 12 residues. V was pared by 1 base and J by 4 bases, with 4 bases between. CDR3 residues: CASSLVAYGYTF. CDR3 nucleotide sequence: TGTGCCAGCAGCTTAGTGGCCTATGGCTACACCTTC.

The rearrangement joins TRBV12-2 to TRBJ2-2; no DNA check was done on the table's D call, TRBD2. TRBV12-2 is a pseudogene locus. This CDR3 is built from 15 residues. The CDR3 bases are TGTGCAAGTCGCCTAAGGTGGGAGGATCCCGGGGAGCTGTTTTTT. Translation gives CASRLRWEDPGELFF.

A few counts support this clone. This chain links TRBV9 with TRBJ2-5, with 9 nucleotides matching TRBD2. The trim removed 6 bases at V and 2 bases at J, leaving 8 bases unmatched. This CDR3 spans 15 amino acids. CDR1 is SGDLS, CDR2 YYNGEE, per germline. CDR3 DNA: TGTGCCAGCAACGAAGGCGGGGGGGCACAAGAGACCCAGTACTTC. It encodes CASNEGGGAQETQYF. Filled out from reference TRBV9 and TRBJ2-5, the complete variable domain reads DSGVTQTPKHLITATGQRVTLRCSPRSGDLSVYWYQQSLDQGLQFLIQYYNGEERAKGNILERFSAQQFPDLHSELNLSSLELGDSALYFCASNEGGGAQETQYFGPGTRLLVL.

This clone has just one count. J is TRBJ2-2 and V is TRBV5-1; D remains ambiguous. Trimming cost V 4 bases and J 1 base, with 5 bases left between them. This CDR3 is 13 amino acids long. The germline CDR1 and CDR2 sequences are SGHRS and YFSETQ. The CDR3 loop reads CASSLVNTGELFF. In DNA form, the CDR3 reads TGCGCCAGCAGCCTCGTGAACACCGGGGAGCTGTTTTTT.

The chain employs TRBV27 and TRBJ2-3; TRBD1 agrees at 7 bases. This CDR3 has 14 amino acids. Losses at the gene ends were 5 bases for V and 6 bases for J; bases not matched to a gene: 8. Germline V CDR1 and CDR2: MNHEY, SMNVEV (reference sequence). This chain's CDR3 is CASSPGQTQDTQYF. The CDR3 DNA reads TGTGCCAGCAGTCCGGGACAGACTCAGGATACGCAGTATTTT.

J is TRBJ2-3 and V is TRBV10-3; the match to TRBD2 covers 9 bases. J lost 1 base, V lost 3 bases, and 2 bases had no gene match. Per germline, CDR1 ENHRY and CDR2 SYGVKD. This CDR3 contains 15 residues. The CDR3 reads CAISDRGGGTDTQYF. In DNA, the CDR3 is TGTGCCATCAGTGACCGCGGGGGGGGCACAGATACGCAGTATTTT.

This chain uses TRBV5-1 with TRBJ2-3; 9 nucleotides line up with TRBD2. CDR1 is SGHRS and CDR2 is YFSETQ in the germline V gene. The V segment lost 4 bases and the J segment 3 bases; nucleotides outside the gene matches: 12. The CDR3 sequence is 17 residues long. The CDR3, as DNA: TGCGCCAGCAGCCGGGTGGTTAGCGGGGGAGGGACAGATACGCAGTATTTT. This sequence encodes CASSRVVSGGGTDTQYF.